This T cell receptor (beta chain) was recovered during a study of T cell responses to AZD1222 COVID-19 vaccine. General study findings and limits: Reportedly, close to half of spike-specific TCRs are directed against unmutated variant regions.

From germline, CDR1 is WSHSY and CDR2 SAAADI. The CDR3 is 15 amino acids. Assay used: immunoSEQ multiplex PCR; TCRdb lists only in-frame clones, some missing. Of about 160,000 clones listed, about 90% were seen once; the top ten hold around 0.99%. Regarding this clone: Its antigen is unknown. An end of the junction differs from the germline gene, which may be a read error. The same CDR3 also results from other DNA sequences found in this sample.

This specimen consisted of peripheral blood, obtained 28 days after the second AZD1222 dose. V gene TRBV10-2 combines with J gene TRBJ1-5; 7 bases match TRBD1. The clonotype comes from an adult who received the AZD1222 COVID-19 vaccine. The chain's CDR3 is CASSEFRQGNQPQHF. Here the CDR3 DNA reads TGCGCCAGCAGTGAGTTCAGACAGGGCAACCAGCCCCAGCATTTT.